This T cell receptor (beta chain) was profiled in a study of shared clonotypes between healthy human individuals. Study in general: The donor group consisted of two women and three men, aged 18 to 49.

With V trimmed by 5 bases and J by 9 bases, 6 bases remained unmatched. CDR1 and CDR2 from the germline V gene are LNHNV and YYDKDF (reference sequence). This CDR3 has 14 residues. Deep-level running was used for the assay. For unsorted PBMC, 300 ng DNA per replicate equaled roughly 30,000 T cell genomes. The protocol was immunoSEQ multiplex PCR, while the TCRdb copy is restricted to in-frame clones and leaves out a portion. Among hundreds of thousands of clones, 75% to 85% were seen once, and the ten largest hold 13%. HIV-negative, healthy adults without recent acute infections or vaccinations were the donors.

The sample consisted of PBMCs. The J gene is TRBJ2-1, the V gene TRBV15, with 11 bases that match TRBD1. The receptor comes from a woman in her 40s in good health. Some clones in this sample may be carry-over from other donors' samples. CDR3 coding DNA: TGTGCCACCAGCGAGGACAGGGGGCTTGGTGAGCAGTTCTTC. This translates into CATSEDRGLGEQFF.